A single sample gave rise to the 11 T cell receptor beta chains below, sequenced in a study of blood T cell repertoires in COVID-19. Some clones are missing from TCRdb's copy, which holds only in-frame ones; the method was immunoSEQ multiplex PCR. The data hold 65,000 to 95,000 clones, with about nine tenths observed a single time. Sequencing was performed on peripheral blood. Receptors originate from a man between 50 and 59 years old with COVID-19, enrolled during active disease.

V is TRBV7-2 and J is TRBJ2-7; 9 bases map to TRBD2. Germline V CDR1 and CDR2: SGHTA, FQGNSA. This CDR3 is 14 amino acids long. Losses at the gene ends were 8 bases for V and 0 bases for J; bases not matched to a gene: 5. CDR3 loop: CASSRLADSYEQYF. The CDR3 DNA reads as TGTGCCAGCTCGAGACTAGCGGACTCCTACGAGCAGTACTTC.

The chain is built from TRBV18 and TRBJ2-2; TRBD2 matches at 9 bases. Trimming at V came to 4 bases and at J to 2 bases, leaving 5 bases not matched to a gene. Per germline, CDR1 KGHSH and CDR2 LQKENI. CDR3 length: 16 amino acids. DNA of the CDR3: TGTGCCAGCTCACGCAGACTAGCGGCCAACACCGGGGAGCTGTTTTTT. It encodes CASSRRLAANTGELFF.

This chain uses TRBV3-1 (or the pseudogene TRBV3-2) with TRBJ2-5, with a tentative D call TRBD1 (7 bases). The CDR3 sequence is 16 residues long. V gave up 1 base and J gave up 3 bases, with 15 bases separating them. Germline assignment: CDR1 LGHDT and CDR2 YNNKEL (reference sequence). The CDR3 here is CASSQGGAGGKETQYF. CDR3 sequence (DNA): TGTGCCAGCAGCCAAGGAGGCGCAGGGGGGAAAGAGACCCAGTACTTC.

V gene TRBV27 combines with J gene TRBJ2-2; the D gene is possibly TRBD1 (5 bases). Trimming cost V 6 bases and J 5 bases, with 13 bases left between them. This CDR3 has 14 amino acids. Germline CDR1 MNHEY, CDR2 SMNVEV (reference sequence). CDR3 residues: CASRVQGLTGELFF. For the CDR3, the DNA is TGTGCCAGCAGGGTGCAGGGTTTGACCGGGGAGCTGTTTTTT.

The table lists this clone with a few counts. V usage is TRBV5-4 and J usage is TRBJ2-3; a weak D match, TRBD2 (6 bases). The germline V and J ends were trimmed by 3 bases and 5 bases, with 16 bases remaining between them. Germline V gene lookup returns CDR1 SGHNT and CDR2 YYREEE (reference sequence). This CDR3 has 15 amino acids. CDR3 in amino acids: CASSSRTGDLDTQYF. The CDR3 bases are TGTGCCAGCAGCTCCCGAACGGGGGATCTAGATACGCAGTATTTT.

The gene calls are TRBV25-1 and TRBJ2-7, with D perhaps TRBD2 (5 bases). Germline CDR1 is MGHDK and CDR2 is SYGVNS. This CDR3 has 14 residues. Trimming left V 1 base short and J 1 base short, with 8 bases between. The CDR3 sequence: CASSESEGSYEQYF. The CDR3, as DNA: TGTGCCAGCAGTGAATCTGAGGGATCCTACGAGCAGTACTTC.

The genes are TRBV3-1 (or the pseudogene TRBV3-2) and TRBJ1-2; D may be TRBD1 (5 bases). The germline V gene has CDR1 LGHDT and CDR2 YNNKEL (reference sequence). The V end was cut by 1 base, the J end by 2 bases, with 5 bases between. The CDR3 sequence is 13 residues long. The CDR3 protein is CASSQAGNYGYTF. The CDR3 nucleotides read TGTGCCAGCAGCCAAGCAGGGAACTATGGCTACACCTTC.

The chain combines TRBV10-2 with TRBJ2-5; D might be TRBD2 (5 bases). Deletions cut 3 bases from V and 5 bases from J, with 7 bases between. CDR3 size: 12 residues. Germline CDR1 WSHSY, CDR2 SAAADI. CDR3 protein: CASSEGGETQYF. The CDR3 DNA is TGCGCCAGCAGTGAAGGCGGGGAGACCCAGTACTTC.

This clone was recorded only once. The chain combines TRBV12-5 with TRBJ2-1; weak D call: TRBD2 (6 bases). The germline V gene encodes CDR1 LGHNT and CDR2 FRNRAP. There are 15 residues in the CDR3. V lost 1 base, J lost 7 bases, and 14 bases lay in between. Written as DNA, the CDR3 is TGTGCTAGTGGTTTGGGGGGACTTCGGGCAAATGAGCAGTTCTTC. As protein: CASGLGGLRANEQFF. The entire variable domain, with the rest obtained from reference TRBV12-5 and TRBJ2-1, is as follows: DARVTQTPRHKVTEMGQEVTMRCQPILGHNTVFWYRQTMMQGLELLAYFRNRAPLDDSGMPKDRFSAEMPDATLATLKIQPSEPRDSAVYFCASGLGGLRANEQFFGPGTRLTVL.

V is TRBV14 and J is TRBJ2-2; 9 bases fit TRBD1. The V gene end was trimmed by 4 bases and the J gene end by 7 bases; junction bases not matched to a gene: 7. Germline-derived CDR1 and CDR2 are SGHDN and FVKESK. The CDR3 totals 15 residues. CDR3 loop: CASSPNRGRNGELFF. The CDR3 DNA reads as TGTGCCAGCAGCCCGAACAGGGGGCGGAACGGGGAGCTGTTTTTT.

The chain links TRBV27 to TRBJ1-1, with a possible D match to TRBD1 (5 bases). Germline V lookup: CDR1 MNHEY, CDR2 SMNVEV (reference sequence). The CDR3 spans 14 residues. The V gene lost 5 bases and the J gene lost 1 base, with 11 bases spanning the gap. The chain's CDR3 is CASSPGGGNTEAFF. CDR3 in DNA: TGTGCCAGCAGTCCCGGGGGGGGGAACACTGAAGCTTTCTTT.